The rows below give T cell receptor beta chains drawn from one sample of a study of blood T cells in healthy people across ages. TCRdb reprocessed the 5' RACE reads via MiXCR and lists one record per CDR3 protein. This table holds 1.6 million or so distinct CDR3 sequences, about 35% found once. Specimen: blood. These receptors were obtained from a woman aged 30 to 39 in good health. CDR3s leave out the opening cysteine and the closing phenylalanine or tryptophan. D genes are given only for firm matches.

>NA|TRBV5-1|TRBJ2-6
ASSLEGTRRTGGANVLT
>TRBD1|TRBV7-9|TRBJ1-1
ASSPHQTGKNTEAF
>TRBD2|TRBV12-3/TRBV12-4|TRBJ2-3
ASRPGLVPDTQY
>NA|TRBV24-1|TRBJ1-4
ATSDSRVNEKLF
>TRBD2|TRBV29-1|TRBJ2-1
SVELAAQYNEQF
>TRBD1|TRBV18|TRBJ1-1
ASSPGRGAF
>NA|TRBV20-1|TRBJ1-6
SARGPTGNSPLH
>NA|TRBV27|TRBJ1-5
ASKTGFYSNQPQH
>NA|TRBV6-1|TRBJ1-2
ASSEAVALGPYGYT
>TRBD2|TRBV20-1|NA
SASIGTSGVYEQY
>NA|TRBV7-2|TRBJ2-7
ASSSQSGPYEQY
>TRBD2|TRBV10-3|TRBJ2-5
AISDPGKRGGQY
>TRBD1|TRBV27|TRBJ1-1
ASRPHGQGTKDTEAF
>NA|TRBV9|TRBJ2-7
ASSVGTDSGYEQY
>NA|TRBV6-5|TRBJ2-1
ASRYDYKQF
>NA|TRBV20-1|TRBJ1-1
SAGGPGPQAF
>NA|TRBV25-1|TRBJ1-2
ASRAPGLYGYT
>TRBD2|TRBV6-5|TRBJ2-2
ASSYTTSGGLNTGELF
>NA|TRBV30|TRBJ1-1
AWSYGVYTEAF
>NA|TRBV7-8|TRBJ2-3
ASRRTAVSTDTQY
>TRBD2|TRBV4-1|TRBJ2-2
ASSQAQTSGTRRNTGELF
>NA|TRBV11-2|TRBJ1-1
ASSLGHGLEAF
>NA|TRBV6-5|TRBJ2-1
ASSTDRPIYNEQF
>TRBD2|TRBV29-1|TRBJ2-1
GAEGGRAISYNEQF
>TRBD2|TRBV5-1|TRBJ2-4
ASSSLGRGGSRTKNIQY
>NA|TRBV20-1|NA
SATGNTYEQY
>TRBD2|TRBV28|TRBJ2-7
ASRSPGLAGGSSYEQY
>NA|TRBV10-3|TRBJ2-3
AISVENTDTQY
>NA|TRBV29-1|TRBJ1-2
SVENGGSNYGYT